This TCR beta chain emerged from a study of cytomegalovirus exposure and HLA in healthy donors. Profiling relied on immunoSEQ multiplex PCR, and the TCRdb table lists in-frame clones only, not all of them. The profile shows about 160,000 clones, 80% to 90% of them singletons. Overall study findings and caveats: The study designated 150 or so TCR beta chains cytomegalovirus-associated. According to a later analysis, TCR clusters from the first cohort tended to co-occur in the roughly 110 validation repertoires. The classifier, whose performance was assessed in both the original and validation cohorts, reportedly diagnosed cytomegalovirus status with high specificity and sensitivity.

Trimming took off 8 bases at V and 3 bases at J, with 19 bases between the two ends. Germline CDR1 is LNHDA and CDR2 is SQIVND (reference sequence). CDR3 length: 16 residues. Comment on this clone: Its antigen is still unknown.

This clonotype was obtained from a young woman in good health and CMV-seronegative. The genes are TRBV19 and TRBJ2-2, with D possibly TRBD1 on 6 matching bases. Sequenced input: PBMCs. CDR3 coding DNA: TGTGCCAGTTTTTTTGACTCGACAGGCTACACCGGGGAGCTGTTTTTT. This translates into CASFFDSTGYTGELFF.